The 5 T cell receptor beta chains in this list originate from one sample, sequenced in a study of T-cell reconstitution after alpha-beta-depleted transplantation in children. Preparation of the TCRbeta library used unique molecular identifiers. One entry per CDR3 protein results from TCRdb running MiXCR on the PCR reads. The data hold approximately 270,000 distinct CDR3 sequences, with 9.9% observed a single time. The specimen comprised PBMCs from the stem cell graft donor, sampled from the stem cell graft. The receptors were gathered from a human donor who donated a stem cell graft to a child with SCID.

This clonotype has ten or more counts. This sequence joins TRBV6-5 and TRBJ2-7, with a possible D match to TRBD1 (6 bases). In germline, CDR1 is MNHEY, CDR2 SVGAGI. Trimming removed 2 bases at V and 3 bases at J, with 11 bases between. There are 14 residues in the CDR3. The DNA of the CDR3 is TGTGCCAGCAGTTACGTGGCAGGGGACTACGAGCAGTACTTC. Its protein product is CASSYVAGDYEQYF.

This clonotype turned up a few times. The V call is TRBV24-1, the J call TRBJ2-1; D remains ambiguous. Germline V gene sequence: CDR1 KGHDR, CDR2 SFDVKD. The CDR3 length is 11 residues. V dropped 7 bases and J dropped 10 bases, with 10 bases sitting between them. CDR3: CATSDSSEQFF. In DNA form, the CDR3 reads TGTGCCACCAGCGACTCCTCGGAGCAGTTCTTC.

The chain has TRBV3-1 and TRBJ2-5; perhaps TRBD1 as D (5 bases). The ends were cut back, 0 bases at V and 2 bases at J, with 10 bases in the middle. The CDR3 is 15 residues long. CDR1 is LGHDT and CDR2 is YNNKEL in the germline V gene (reference sequence). CDR3 sequence (DNA): TGTGCCAGCAGCCAAGATTGGACAATTCAAGAGACCCAGTACTTC. This translates into CASSQDWTIQETQYF.

This clonotype was observed many times. This sequence joins TRBV5-1 and TRBJ1-3, with TRBD1 as a possible D gene (5 bases). This CDR3 is built from 15 residues. Looked up from germline, CDR1 is SGHRS and CDR2 is YFSETQ. V lost 3 bases and J lost 0, with 10 bases in between. CDR3 sequence reads: CASSSGTNSGNTIYF. The CDR3, as DNA: TGCGCCAGCAGCTCAGGGACGAACTCTGGAAACACCATATATTTT.

This clonotype has a count of ten or more. V gene TRBV27 combines with J gene TRBJ2-2; 8 positions agree with TRBD1. CDR3 length: 15 amino acids. In germline, CDR1 is MNHEY, CDR2 SMNVEV (reference sequence). Trimming cost V 5 bases and J 5 bases; bases outside gene matches: 7. As DNA, the CDR3 is TGTGCCAGCAGTCCAAGGACAGGGACGACCGGGGAGCTGTTTTTT. Encoded protein: CASSPRTGTTGELFF.